The 14 T cell receptor beta chains below were found in one sample sequenced in a study of CD8 T cells in Susac syndrome. Reverse transcription used roughly 0.5 to 1 ug RNA and random hexamers. TCRdb itself ran the immunoSEQ multiplex PCR reads through MiXCR, one entry per CDR3 protein. The repertoire holds more than 150,000 distinct CDR3 sequences, 95% seen once, with 0.14% to 0.15% in the top ten. The sequenced sample was CD8+ T cells from PBMCs. The receptor source for this set is a human donor with multiple sclerosis.

The rearrangement joins TRBV12-5 to TRBJ1-1; the D is unclear. The V gene's germline CDR1 is LGHNT and CDR2 FRNRAP. V dropped 6 bases and J dropped 6 bases, with 14 bases sitting between them. The CDR3 sequence is 13 residues long. This CDR3 is CASGSDTLPEAFF. The CDR3 nucleotides are TGTGCTAGTGGCTCAGACACACTCCCTGAAGCTTTCTTT.

The genes are TRBV9 and TRBJ2-2, with 10 bases matching TRBD2. CDR1 is SGDLS, CDR2 YYNGEE, per germline. V was clipped by 4 bases and J by 6 bases; unmatched bases: 9. This CDR3 has 16 amino acids. CDR3 bases: TGTGCCAGCAGCCCTACCGGGACTAGCGTCCCCGGGGAGCTGTTTTTT. This codes for CASSPTGTSVPGELFF.

The CDR3 protein is CASRVSYGETQYF. The CDR3, as DNA: TGTGCCAGCAGGGTCAGTTACGGAGAGACCCAGTACTTC. The chain is built from TRBV2 and TRBJ2-5; D is undetermined. This CDR3 comprises 13 residues. V lost 6 bases and J lost 4, with 12 bases in between. CDR1 SNHLY and CDR2 FYNNEI come from the germline V gene.

The chain recombines TRBV7-9 with TRBJ2-7; no firm D call. Germline V gene sequence: CDR1 SEHNR, CDR2 FQNEAQ (reference sequence). The CDR3 runs 12 residues. Trimming took 1 base from V and 2 from J, leaving 3 bases between them. CDR3 in amino acids: CASSLGAYEQYV. In DNA form, the CDR3 reads TGTGCCAGCAGCTTAGGGGCCTACGAGCAGTACGTC.

The chain employs TRBV23-1 and TRBJ1-2; TRBD1 might be the D (5 bases). TRBV23-1 is marked as an open reading frame, function uncertain. Trimming took 0 bases from V and 2 from J, leaving 16 bases between them. CDR3 length: 17 residues. The CDR3 nucleotides read TGCGCCAGCAGTCAATCCAGGAGGACAACCGTAAACTATGGCTACACCTTC. It translates to CASSQSRRTTVNYGYTF.

The chain couples TRBV3-1 to TRBJ1-2; tentatively, D is TRBD1 (6 bases). V was shortened by 0 bases and J by 8 bases, with 19 bases between the two germline ends. In germline, CDR1 is LGHDT, CDR2 YNNKEL (reference sequence). The CDR3 sequence is 16 residues long. The CDR3 reads CASSQDLGGWSSGYTF. In nucleotides, the CDR3 is TGTGCCAGCAGCCAAGATCTGGGGGGCTGGTCCTCCGGCTACACCTTC. The full variable domain, with the rest looked up from reference TRBV3-1 and TRBJ1-2, is DTAVSQTPKYLVTQMGNDKSIKCEQNLGHDTMYWYKQDSKKFLKIMFSYNNKELIINETVPNRFSPKSPDKAHLNLHINSLELGDSAVYFCASSQDLGGWSSGYTFGSGTRLTVV.

The chain's CDR3 is CASSEGALNQPQHF. CDR3 nucleotides: TGTGCCAGCAGTGAAGGGGCACTCAATCAGCCCCAGCATTTT. The chain employs TRBV25-1 and TRBJ1-5; a weak D match, TRBD1 (5 bases). The V gene's germline CDR1 is MGHDK and CDR2 SYGVNS. This CDR3 has 14 residues. V lost 2 bases to trimming and J lost 3 bases, with 8 bases between them.

The V call is TRBV4-1, the J call TRBJ1-1; maybe TRBD1 (5 bases). V was trimmed by 0 bases and J by 0 bases, leaving 11 bases between them. Germline CDR1 and CDR2: MGHRA and YSYEKL. The CDR3 length is 16 residues. The CDR3 nucleotides are TGCGCCAGCAGCCAAGATCTAGGGACCATGAACACTGAAGCTTTCTTT. Encoded protein: CASSQDLGTMNTEAFF.

V and J are TRBV4-1 and TRBJ1-2, with unresolved D. The germline V and J ends were trimmed by 3 bases and 6 bases, with 8 bases remaining between them. The length of the CDR3 is 12 residues. Germline V gene lookup returns CDR1 MGHRA and CDR2 YSYEKL. The chain's CDR3 is CASSQGRNGYTF. In DNA, the CDR3 is TGCGCCAGCAGCCAGGGAAGAAATGGCTACACCTTC.

The genes are TRBV27 and TRBJ1-2; the D is unclear. Germline CDR1 reads MNHEY; CDR2 reads SMNVEV (reference sequence). The V end lost 2 bases, the J end lost 4 bases, and 14 bases lay between the germline ends. This CDR3 region has 15 residues. CDR3: CASSLVGASGYGYTF. The CDR3 DNA follows: TGTGCCAGCAGTTTAGTCGGCGCTTCTGGCTATGGCTACACCTTC.

CDR3 bases: TGCAGCGTTGAAAGCGTGGAGTTCCAAGAGACCCAGTACTTC. This codes for CSVESVEFQETQYF. The chain is built from TRBV29-1 and TRBJ2-5; D gene ambiguous. V was shortened by 2 bases and J by 1 base, with 11 bases between the two germline ends. The CDR3 is 14 amino acids. The V gene's germline CDR1 is SQVTM and CDR2 ANQGSEA.

V gene TRBV30 combines with J gene TRBJ1-1; TRBD1 might be the D (5 bases). Trimming cost V 3 bases and J 6 bases, with 11 bases left between them. The V gene's germline CDR1 is GTSNPN and CDR2 SVGIG (reference sequence). The CDR3 is made up of 12 amino acids. Here the CDR3 DNA reads TGTGCCTGGAGGTACTGGGGCGCTGAAGCTTTCTTT. Amino acid sequence: CAWRYWGAEAFF.

V and J are TRBV30 and TRBJ1-4, with D possibly matching TRBD1 (5 bases). Germline CDR1 and CDR2: GTSNPN and SVGIG (reference sequence). This CDR3 comprises 15 residues. V was shortened by 7 bases and J by 0 bases, with 15 bases between the two germline ends. As DNA, the CDR3 is TGTGCCTCCGGGGCCCACCTGACAACTAATGAAAAACTGTTTTTT. It encodes CASGAHLTTNEKLFF.

The rearrangement uses TRBV20-1 and TRBJ2-1, with 11 bases identical to TRBD1. Trimming removed 5 bases from V and 2 bases from J; junction bases left unmatched: 5. This CDR3 spans 15 amino acids. The germline gives CDR1 DFQATT, CDR2 SNEGSKA (reference sequence). The CDR3 coding sequence is TGCAGTGCTCCCCGGGACAGGGGGACCTACAATGAGCAGTTCTTC. This translates into CSAPRDRGTYNEQFF.